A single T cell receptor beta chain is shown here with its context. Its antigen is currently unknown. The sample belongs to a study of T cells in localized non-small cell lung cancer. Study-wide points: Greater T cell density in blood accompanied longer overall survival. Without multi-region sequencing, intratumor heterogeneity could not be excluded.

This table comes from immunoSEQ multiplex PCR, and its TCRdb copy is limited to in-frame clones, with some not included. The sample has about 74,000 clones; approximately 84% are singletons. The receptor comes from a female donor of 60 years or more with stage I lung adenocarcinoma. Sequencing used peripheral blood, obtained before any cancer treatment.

The CDR3 DNA reads TGTGCCAGCAGTGACGCCGGGGGGGCGACCTACGAGCAGTACTTC. The encoded protein is CASSDAGGATYEQYF. The chain recombines TRBV6-4 with TRBJ2-7, with TRBD2 identical over 8 bases. The ends lost 2 bases at V and 2 bases at J; junction bases unmatched: 5. Germline CDR1 and CDR2: MRHNA and SNTAGT. The CDR3 is made up of 15 amino acids.